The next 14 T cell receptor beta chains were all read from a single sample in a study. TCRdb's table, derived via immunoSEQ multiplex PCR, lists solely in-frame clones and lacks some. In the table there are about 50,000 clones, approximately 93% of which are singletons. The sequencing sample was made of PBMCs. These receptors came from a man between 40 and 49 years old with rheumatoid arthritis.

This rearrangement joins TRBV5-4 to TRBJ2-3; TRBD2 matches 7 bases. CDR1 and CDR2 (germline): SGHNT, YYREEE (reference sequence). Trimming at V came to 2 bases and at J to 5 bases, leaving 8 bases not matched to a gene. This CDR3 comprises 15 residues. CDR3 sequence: CASSFGRGERDTQYF. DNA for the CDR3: TGTGCCAGCAGCTTCGGACGGGGGGAAAGAGATACGCAGTATTTT.

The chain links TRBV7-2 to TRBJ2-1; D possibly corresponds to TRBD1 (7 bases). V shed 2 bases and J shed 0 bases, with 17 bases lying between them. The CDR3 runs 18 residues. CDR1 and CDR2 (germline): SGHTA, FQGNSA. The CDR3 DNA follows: TGTGCCAGCAGCTTAAGGGGGCGGGGTCAAAGCTCCTACAATGAGCAGTTCTTC. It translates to CASSLRGRGQSSYNEQFF.

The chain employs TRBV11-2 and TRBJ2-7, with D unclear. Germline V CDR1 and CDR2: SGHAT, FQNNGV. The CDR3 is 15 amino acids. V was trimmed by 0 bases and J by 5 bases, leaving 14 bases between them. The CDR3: CASSLDFGKANEQYF. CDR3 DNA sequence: TGTGCCAGCAGCTTAGATTTCGGCAAAGCGAACGAGCAGTACTTC.

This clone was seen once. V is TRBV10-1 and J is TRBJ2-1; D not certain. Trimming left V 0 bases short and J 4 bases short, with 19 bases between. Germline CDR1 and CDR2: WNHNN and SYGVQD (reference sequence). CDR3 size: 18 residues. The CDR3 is CASSESLRASHGYNEQFF. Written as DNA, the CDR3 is TGCGCCAGCAGTGAGTCCCTGCGTGCGAGCCATGGGTACAATGAGCAGTTCTTC.

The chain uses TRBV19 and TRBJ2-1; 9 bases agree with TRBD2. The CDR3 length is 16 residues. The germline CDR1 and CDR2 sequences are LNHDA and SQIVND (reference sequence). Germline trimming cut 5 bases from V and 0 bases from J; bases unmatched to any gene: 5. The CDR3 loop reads CASSVFSGSSYNEQFF. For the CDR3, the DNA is TGTGCCAGTAGTGTCTTTAGCGGGAGCTCCTACAATGAGCAGTTCTTC.

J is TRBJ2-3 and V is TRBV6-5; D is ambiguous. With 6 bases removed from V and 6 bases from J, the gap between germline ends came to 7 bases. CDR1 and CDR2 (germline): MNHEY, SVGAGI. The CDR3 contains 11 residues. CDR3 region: CASSLRDTQYF. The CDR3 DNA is TGTGCCAGCAGCCTCCGGGATACGCAGTATTTT.

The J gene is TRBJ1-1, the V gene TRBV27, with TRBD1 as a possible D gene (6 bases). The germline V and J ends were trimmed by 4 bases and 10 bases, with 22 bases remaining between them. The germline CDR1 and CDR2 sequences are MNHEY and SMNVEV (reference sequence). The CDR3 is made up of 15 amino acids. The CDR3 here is CASSSQQGTTPGAFF. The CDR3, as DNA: TGTGCCAGCAGTTCACAGCAGGGGACCACCCCCGGAGCTTTCTTT.

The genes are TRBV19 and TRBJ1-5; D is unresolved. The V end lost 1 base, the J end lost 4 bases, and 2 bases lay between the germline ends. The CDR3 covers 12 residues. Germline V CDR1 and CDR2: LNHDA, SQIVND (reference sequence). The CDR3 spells CASSIANQPQHF. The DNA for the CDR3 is TGTGCCAGTAGTATAGCTAATCAGCCCCAGCATTTT.

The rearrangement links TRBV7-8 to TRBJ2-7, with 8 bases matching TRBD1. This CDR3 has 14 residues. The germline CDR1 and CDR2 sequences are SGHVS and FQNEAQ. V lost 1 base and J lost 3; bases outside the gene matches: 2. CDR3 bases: TGTGCCAGCAGCTTAGGACAGGGGCTCTACGAGCAGTACTTC. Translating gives CASSLGQGLYEQYF. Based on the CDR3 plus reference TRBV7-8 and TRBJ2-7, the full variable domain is GAGVSQSPRYKVAKRGQDVALRCDPISGHVSLFWYQQALGQGPEFLTYFQNEAQLDKSGLPSDRFFAERPEGSVSTLKIQRTQQEDSAVYLCASSLGQGLYEQYFGPGTRLTVT.

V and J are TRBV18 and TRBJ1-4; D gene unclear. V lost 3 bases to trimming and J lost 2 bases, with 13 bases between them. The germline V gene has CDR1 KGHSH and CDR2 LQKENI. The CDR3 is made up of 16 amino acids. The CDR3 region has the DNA TGTGCCAGCTCACCTAATGGGATAGGGACTAATGAAAAACTGTTTTTT. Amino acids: CASSPNGIGTNEKLFF.

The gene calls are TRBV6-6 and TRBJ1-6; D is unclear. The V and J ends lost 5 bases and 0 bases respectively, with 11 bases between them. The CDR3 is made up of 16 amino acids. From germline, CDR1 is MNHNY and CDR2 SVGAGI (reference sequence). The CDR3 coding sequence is TGTGCCAGCAGTCAACCACTGAGCTCCTATAATTCACCCCTCCACTTT. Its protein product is CASSQPLSSYNSPLHF.

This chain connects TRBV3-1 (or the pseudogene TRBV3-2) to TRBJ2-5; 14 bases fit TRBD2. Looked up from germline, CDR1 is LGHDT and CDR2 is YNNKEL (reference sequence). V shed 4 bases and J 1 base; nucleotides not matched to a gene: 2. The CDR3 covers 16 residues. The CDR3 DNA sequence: TGTGCCAGCAGCCCCGGACTAGCGGGGGGCCAAGAGACCCAGTACTTC. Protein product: CASSPGLAGGQETQYF.

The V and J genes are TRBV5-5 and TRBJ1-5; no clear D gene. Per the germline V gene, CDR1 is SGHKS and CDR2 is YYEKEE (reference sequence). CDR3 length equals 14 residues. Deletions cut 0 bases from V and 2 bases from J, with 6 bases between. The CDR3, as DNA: TGTGCCAGCAGCTTGGATGGGGGCAATCAGCCCCAGCATTTT. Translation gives CASSLDGGNQPQHF. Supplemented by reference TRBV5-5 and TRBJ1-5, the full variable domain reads DAGVTQSPTHLIKTRGQQVTLRCSPISGHKSVSWYQQVLGQGPQFIFQYYEKEERGRGNFPDRFSARQFPNYSSELNVNALLLGDSALYLCASSLDGGNQPQHFGDGTRLSIL.

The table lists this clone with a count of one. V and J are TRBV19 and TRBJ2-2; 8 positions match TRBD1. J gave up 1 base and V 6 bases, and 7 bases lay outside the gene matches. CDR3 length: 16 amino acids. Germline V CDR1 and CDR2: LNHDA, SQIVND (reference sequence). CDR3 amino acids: CASRVGQGKNTGELFF. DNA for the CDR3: TGTGCCAGTAGGGTAGGACAGGGAAAGAACACCGGGGAGCTGTTTTTT.